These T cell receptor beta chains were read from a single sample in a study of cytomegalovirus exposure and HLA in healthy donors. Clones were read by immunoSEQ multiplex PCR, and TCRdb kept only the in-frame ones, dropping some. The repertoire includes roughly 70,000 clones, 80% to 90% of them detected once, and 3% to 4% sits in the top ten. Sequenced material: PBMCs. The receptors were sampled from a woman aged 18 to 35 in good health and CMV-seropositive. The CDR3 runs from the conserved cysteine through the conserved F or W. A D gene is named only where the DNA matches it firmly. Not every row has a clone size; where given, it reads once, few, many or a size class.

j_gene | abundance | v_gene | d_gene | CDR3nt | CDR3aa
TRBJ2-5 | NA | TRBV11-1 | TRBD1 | TGTGCCAGCAGCCCAGGACAGGGACAAGAGACCCAGTACTTC | CASSPGQGQETQYF
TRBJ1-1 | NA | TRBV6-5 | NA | TGTGCCAGCAAACGGGACACTGAAGCTTTCTTT | CASKRDTEAFF
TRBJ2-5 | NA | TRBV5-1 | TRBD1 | TGCGCCAGCAGCCCGGGTTGGGACAGGAACGGTGGGACCCAGTACTTC | CASSPGWDRNGGTQYF
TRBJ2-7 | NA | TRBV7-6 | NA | TGTGCCAGCAGCACCTCGACAGGCGGCAACTACGAGCAGTACTTC | CASSTSTGGNYEQYF
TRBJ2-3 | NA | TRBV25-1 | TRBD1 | TGTGCCAGCAGTGTTAAACAGGGGGCGGGAGCAGATACGCAGTATTTT | CASSVKQGAGADTQYF
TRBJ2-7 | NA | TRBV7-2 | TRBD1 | TGTGCCAGCAGCTTAGGCAGGGGGCCTTTTTACGAGCAGTACTTC | CASSLGRGPFYEQYF
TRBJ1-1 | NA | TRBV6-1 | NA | TGTGCCAGCAGTGAAGCGATCGGGGGAGTGACTGAAGCTTTCTTT | CASSEAIGGVTEAFF
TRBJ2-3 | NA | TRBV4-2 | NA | TGTGCCAGCAGCCAAGAGTTGCGGGATTTCACAGATACGCAGTATTTT | CASSQELRDFTDTQYF
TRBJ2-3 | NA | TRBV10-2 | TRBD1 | TGCGCCAGCAACCGGGACAGCCCTAGCACAGATACGCAGTATTTT | CASNRDSPSTDTQYF
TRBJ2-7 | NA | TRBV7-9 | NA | TGTGCCAGCAGCTTAGAGGTGGGCAGGGCCGTTTTCTACGAGCAGTACTTC | CASSLEVGRAVFYEQYF
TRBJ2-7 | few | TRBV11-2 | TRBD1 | TGTGCCAGCAGCTTACTCTCAGGGGGCGTCTACGAGCAGTACTTC | CASSLLSGGVYEQYF
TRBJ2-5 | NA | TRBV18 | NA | TGTGCCAGCTCACCGACAGCGCAAGAGACCCAGTACTTC | CASSPTAQETQYF
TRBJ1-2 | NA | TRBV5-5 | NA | TGTGCCAGCAGCCGGGACACCGGCTACACCTTC | CASSRDTGYTF
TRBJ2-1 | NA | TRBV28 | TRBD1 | TGTGCCAGCAGTTCCGGGACAGGGACCGGTGAGCAGTTCTTC | CASSSGTGTGEQFF
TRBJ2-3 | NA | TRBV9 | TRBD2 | TGTGCCAGCAGCGGGAGACCTGACAGGGGGACTAGCGGGAGGTCGGGAGATACGCAGTATTTT | CASSGRPDRGTSGRSGDTQYF
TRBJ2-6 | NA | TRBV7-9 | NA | TGTGCCAGCAGCCCCCGACAGGCTGTCGGTGGGGCCAACGTCCTGACTTTC | CASSPRQAVGGANVLTF
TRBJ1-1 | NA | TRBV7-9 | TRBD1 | TGTGCCAGCAGCTTTCGAACAGGGGTAGACACTGAAGCTTTCTTT | CASSFRTGVDTEAFF
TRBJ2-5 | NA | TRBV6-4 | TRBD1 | TGTGCCAGCACCCTGGGACAGAGACACCAAGAGACCCAGTACTTC | CASTLGQRHQETQYF
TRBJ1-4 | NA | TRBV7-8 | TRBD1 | TGTGCCAGCAGCACAACCGGGACAGGGAATGAAAAACTGTTTTTT | CASSTTGTGNEKLFF
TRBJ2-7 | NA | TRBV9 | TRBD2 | TGTGCCAGCAGCCCCCGGCCCTTCGCGGGAGGCCCCTCCTACGAGCAGTACTTC | CASSPRPFAGGPSYEQYF
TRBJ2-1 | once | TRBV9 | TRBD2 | TGTGCCAGCAGCGTAAGTCGGACTAGCGGGAGTTTCAATGAGCAGTTCTTC | CASSVSRTSGSFNEQFF
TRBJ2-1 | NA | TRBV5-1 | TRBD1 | TGCGCCAGCGGGACAGGGAATTATGAGCAGTTCTTC | CASGTGNYEQFF
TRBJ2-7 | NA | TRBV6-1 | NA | TGTGCCAGCAGTGATTTGCCAGGGGTCTACGAGCAGTACTTC | CASSDLPGVYEQYF